Listed here is a single T cell receptor beta chain. Its antigen remains unidentified. There are 14 residues in the CDR3. Germline V CDR1 and CDR2: SNHLY, FYNNEI. V shed 8 bases and J shed 0 bases, with 13 bases lying between them. This entry is derived from a study of T cell responses to AZD1222 COVID-19 vaccine. The study's findings and limits: A reported finding is that nearly half of spike-specific TCRs target unmutated variant regions. Spike-specific TCR breadth and depth went up after people got two AZD1222 doses. Donors were mostly white British, more females; clonal diversity possibly underestimated.

Here immunoSEQ multiplex PCR was the method, and the copy in TCRdb shows in-frame clones only, minus some. The sample records some 110,000 clones, around nine tenths being singletons. The V gene is TRBV2, the J gene TRBJ1-2; D is uncertain. Source: peripheral blood, taken on day 0 of AZD1222 vaccination. The sequence derives from an adult in good health. The CDR3 loop is CASREFNTNYGYTF. CDR3 in DNA: TGTGCCAGCCGGGAGTTCAATACTAACTATGGCTACACCTTC.